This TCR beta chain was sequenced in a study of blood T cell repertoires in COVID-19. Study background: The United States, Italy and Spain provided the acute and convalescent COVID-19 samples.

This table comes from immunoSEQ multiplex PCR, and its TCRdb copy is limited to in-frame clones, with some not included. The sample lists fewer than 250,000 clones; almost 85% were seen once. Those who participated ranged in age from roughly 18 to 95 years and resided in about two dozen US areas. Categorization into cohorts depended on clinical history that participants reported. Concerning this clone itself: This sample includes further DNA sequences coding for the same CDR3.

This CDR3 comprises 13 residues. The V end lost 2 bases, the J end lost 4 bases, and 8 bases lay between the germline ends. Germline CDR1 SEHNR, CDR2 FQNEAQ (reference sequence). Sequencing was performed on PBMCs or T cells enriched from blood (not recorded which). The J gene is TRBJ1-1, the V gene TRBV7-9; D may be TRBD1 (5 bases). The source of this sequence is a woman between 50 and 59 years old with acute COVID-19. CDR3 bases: TGTGCCAGCAGCTTAACCGGGGGCACTGAAGCTTTCTTT. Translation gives CASSLTGGTEAFF.